The clone carrying this T cell receptor (beta chain) came up once. The record originates from a study of siplizumab effects on memory and regulatory T cells. Repertoires were generated with immunoSEQ multiplex PCR, while TCRdb's copy carries only in-frame clones and drops some. The sample has 100,000 or so clones, about 93% seen once. CDR3 length: 14 amino acids. Germline V gene lookup returns CDR1 SGHRS and CDR2 YFSETQ. The ends were cut back, 5 bases at V and 0 bases at J, with 6 bases in the middle. The rearrangement uses TRBV5-1 and TRBJ2-6; D is uncertain. Sequencing input: CD4+ T cells sorted from blood. The sequence came from a human donor in good health. Written as DNA, the CDR3 is TGCGCCAGCAGTCTAATCTCTGGGGCCAACGTCCTGACTTTC. Its translation is CASSLISGANVLTF. Drawing the rest from reference TRBV5-1 and TRBJ2-6, the complete variable domain is KAGVTQTPRYLIKTRGQQVTLSCSPISGHRSVSWYQQTPGQGLQFLFEYFSETQRNKGNFPGRFSGRQFSNSRSEMNVSTLELGDSALYLCASSLISGANVLTFGAGSRLTVL.